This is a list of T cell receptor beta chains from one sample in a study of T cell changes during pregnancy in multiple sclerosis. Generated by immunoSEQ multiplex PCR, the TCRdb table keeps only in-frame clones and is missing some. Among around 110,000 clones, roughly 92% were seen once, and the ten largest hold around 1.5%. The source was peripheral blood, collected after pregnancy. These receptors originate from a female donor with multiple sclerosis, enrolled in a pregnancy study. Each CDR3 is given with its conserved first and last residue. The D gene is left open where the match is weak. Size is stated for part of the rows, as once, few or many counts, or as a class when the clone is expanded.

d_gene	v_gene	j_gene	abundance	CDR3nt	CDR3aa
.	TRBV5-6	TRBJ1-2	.	TGTGCCAGCAGCCATAACAGGGTCAGAAGCTACACCTTC	CASSHNRVRSYTF
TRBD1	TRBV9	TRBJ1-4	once	TGTGCCAGCAGCGTAATGACAGGGCCTAATGAAAAACTGTTTTTT	CASSVMTGPNEKLFF
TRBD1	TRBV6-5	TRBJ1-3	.	TGTGCCAGCAGCGGACAGGGCCCAGGAAACACCATATATTTT	CASSGQGPGNTIYF
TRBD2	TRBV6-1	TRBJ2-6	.	TGTGCCAGCATCAGGGAGGGGACTGGGGCCAACGTCCTGACTTTC	CASIREGTGANVLTF
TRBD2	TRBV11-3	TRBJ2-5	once	TGTGCCAGCAGCTCAACTGCGGGAGGGGAGGGAAGGGAGACCCAGTACTTC	CASSSTAGGEGRETQYF
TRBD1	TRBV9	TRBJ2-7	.	TGTGCCAGCAGCGTAGTGTCAGGGGGAGAGCAGTACTTC	CASSVVSGGEQYF
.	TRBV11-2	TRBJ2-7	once	TGTGCCAGCAGCTTAGGATACTCGAGCTCCTACGAGCAGTACTTC	CASSLGYSSSYEQYF
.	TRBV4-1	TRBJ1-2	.	TGCGCCAGCAGCCAAAGTGGCGGGTGGAGCTACACCTTC	CASSQSGGWSYTF
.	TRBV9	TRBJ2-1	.	TGTGCCAGCAGCGAGGTGGGGGGGCAACGCTACAATGAGCAGTTCTTC	CASSEVGGQRYNEQFF
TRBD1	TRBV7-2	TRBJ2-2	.	TGTGCCAGCGATACAGGGGTCACCGGGGAGCTGTTTTTT	CASDTGVTGELFF
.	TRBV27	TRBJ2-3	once	TGTGCCAGCAGTTTGTGGCGGGACGCCCGAGCTACGCAGTATTTT	CASSLWRDARATQYF
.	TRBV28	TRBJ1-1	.	TGTGCCAGCAGTTTGCGGGCGAACACTGAAGCTTTCTTT	CASSLRANTEAFF
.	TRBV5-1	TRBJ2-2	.	TGCGCCAGCAGCTTGGATGGCGGCACGAACACCGGGGAGCTGTTTTTT	CASSLDGGTNTGELFF
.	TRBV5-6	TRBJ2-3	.	TGTGCCAGCAGCTTGGCGACAGATACGCAGTATTTT	CASSLATDTQYF
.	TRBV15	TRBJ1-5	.	TGTGCCACCAGCAGTGGGGTCGCTAGCCGATACAATCAGCCCCAGCATTTT	CATSSGVASRYNQPQHF
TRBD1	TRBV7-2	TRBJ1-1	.	TGTGCCAGCAGGCTCGACAGGGGACGGACTGAAGCTTTCTTT	CASRLDRGRTEAFF
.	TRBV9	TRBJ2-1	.	TGTGCCAGCAGCAGACCGGGGGGCGCCTCCTACAATGAGCAGTTCTTC	CASSRPGGASYNEQFF
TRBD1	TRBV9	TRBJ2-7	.	TGTGCCAGCAGCGTAGGGGACAGCCAAACCTACGAGCAGTACTTC	CASSVGDSQTYEQYF
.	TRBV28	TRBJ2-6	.	TGTGCCAGCAGTTTGGGGCGCGGCTCTGGGGCCAACGTCCTGACTTTC	CASSLGRGSGANVLTF
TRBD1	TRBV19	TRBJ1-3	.	TGTGCCAGTAGTTACAGGGGGCTACCCTCTGGAAACACCATATATTTT	CASSYRGLPSGNTIYF
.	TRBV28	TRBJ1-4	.	TGTGCCAGCAGTTCAGTCCCCCCAAGTGAAAAACTGTTTTTT	CASSSVPPSEKLFF
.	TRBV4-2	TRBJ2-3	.	TGTGCCAGCAGCCAAGAATCGCAGTCTAGCACAGATACGCAGTATTTT	CASSQESQSSTDTQYF
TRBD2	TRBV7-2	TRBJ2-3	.	TGTGCCAGCAGCTCCCCGACTAGCTGGGATACGCAGTATTTT	CASSSPTSWDTQYF
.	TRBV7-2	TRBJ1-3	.	TGTGCCAGCAGCTTAGGGGGCGCGGGAGGAAACACCATATATTTT	CASSLGGAGGNTIYF
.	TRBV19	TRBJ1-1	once	TGTGCCAGTAGTCTCAAGACAGCGAACACTGAAGCTTTCTTT	CASSLKTANTEAFF
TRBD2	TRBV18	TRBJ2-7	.	TGTGCCAGCTCACCACTAGCGGGAGGACTTAGCGAGCAGTACTTC	CASSPLAGGLSEQYF
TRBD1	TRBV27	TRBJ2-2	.	TGTGCCAGCAGTTTAGGGACAGGGGAAGGGGAGCTGTTTTTT	CASSLGTGEGELFF
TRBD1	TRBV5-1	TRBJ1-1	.	TGCGCCAGCAGCGTGGACAGGGGGCAAATCAACACTGAAGCTTTCTTT	CASSVDRGQINTEAFF
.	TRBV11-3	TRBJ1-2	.	TGTGCCAGCAGGCAGGGGTTCTACTATGGCTACACCTTC	CASRQGFYYGYTF
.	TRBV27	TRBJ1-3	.	TGTGCCAGCAGACAGACCTACTCTGGAAACACCATATATTTT	CASRQTYSGNTIYF
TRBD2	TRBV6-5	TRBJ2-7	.	TGTGCCAGCAGTAGACTAGCGGGAGGCAACGAGCAGTACTTC	CASSRLAGGNEQYF
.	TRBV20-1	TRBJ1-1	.	TGCAGAACGGGGAACACTGAAGCTTTCTTT	CRTGNTEAFF
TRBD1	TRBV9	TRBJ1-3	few	TGTGCCAGCAGCCCGACGGGACAGGCAAACACCATATATTTT	CASSPTGQANTIYF
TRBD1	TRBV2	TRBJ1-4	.	TGTGCCAGCTGCCCGACAGGGATAGATGAAAAACTGTTTTTT	CASCPTGIDEKLFF
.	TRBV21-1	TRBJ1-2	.	TGTGCCAGCTCTTATGGCTACACCTTC	CASSYGYTF
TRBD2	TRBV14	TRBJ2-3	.	TGTGCCAGCAGCCACCTCGGGGGGTCGACTAGCACAGATACGCAGTATTTT	CASSHLGGSTSTDTQYF
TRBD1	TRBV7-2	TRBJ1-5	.	TGTGCCAGCAATACAGGGGTTGATCAGCCCCAGCATTTT	CASNTGVDQPQHF
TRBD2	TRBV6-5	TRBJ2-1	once	TGTGCCAGCAGTTATTTAGGAGCGGGGTCCAACAATGAGCAGTTCTTC	CASSYLGAGSNNEQFF
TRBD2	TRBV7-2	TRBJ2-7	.	TGTGCCAGCAGTTACCCTGCGGGGGGGCGGTACGAGCAGTACTTC	CASSYPAGGRYEQYF
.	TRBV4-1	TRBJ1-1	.	TGCGCCAGCCTACCTTCTACTCGCATAATGAACACTGAAGCTTTCTTT	CASLPSTRIMNTEAFF
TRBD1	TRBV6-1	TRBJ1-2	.	TGTGCCAGCAGTGAACCCCCCGGGGGACAGGGGGCTTTCTATGGCTACACCTTC	CASSEPPGGQGAFYGYTF
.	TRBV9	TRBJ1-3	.	TGTGCCAGCAGCGTAGCTCCGGGGTACTCTGGAAACACCATATATTTT	CASSVAPGYSGNTIYF
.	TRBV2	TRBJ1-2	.	TGTGCCAGCAGTCACGAGGGAACCAATGTCTACACCTTC	CASSHEGTNVYTF
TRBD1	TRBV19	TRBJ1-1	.	TGTGCCAGTCAGGGGGCGAAGGCTGAAGCTTTCTTT	CASQGAKAEAFF
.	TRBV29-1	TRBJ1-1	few	TGCAGCGGTGGAGGGTTTCCAAGGACTGAAGCTTTCTTT	CSGGGFPRTEAFF
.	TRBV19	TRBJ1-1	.	TGTGCCAGTACCCGACAACGAAACACTGAAGCTTTCTTT	CASTRQRNTEAFF
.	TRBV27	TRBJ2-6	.	TGTGCCAGCAGTTTACTTTGGGCCAACGTCCTGACTTTC	CASSLLWANVLTF
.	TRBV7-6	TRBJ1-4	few	TGTGCCAGCAGCTTCTCCGGGACTGAAGAAAAACTGTTTTTT	CASSFSGTEEKLFF
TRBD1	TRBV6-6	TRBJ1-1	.	TGTGCCAGCAGTCTCAGGGGGATGCACACTGAAGCTTTCTTT	CASSLRGMHTEAFF
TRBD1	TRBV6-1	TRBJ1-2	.	TGTGCCAGCAGTTTACATCCAGGGACAGAATATGGCTACACCTTC	CASSLHPGTEYGYTF
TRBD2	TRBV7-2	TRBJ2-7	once	TGTGCCAGCAGCTTACTAGCGGGGTCCTACGAGCAGTACTTC	CASSLLAGSYEQYF
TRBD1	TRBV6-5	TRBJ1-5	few	TGTGCCAGCAGCCAACAAGGGGGCCGACAGCCCCAGCATTTT	CASSQQGGRQPQHF
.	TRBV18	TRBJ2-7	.	TGTGCCACCGCTAAATCGACAGGATCCTACGAGCAGTACTTC	CATAKSTGSYEQYF
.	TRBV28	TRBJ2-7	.	TGTGCCAGCAGTTTAGGAGGGTACTCCTACGAGCAGTACTTC	CASSLGGYSYEQYF
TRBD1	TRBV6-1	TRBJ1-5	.	TGTGCCATAGGGACAGGCCAGCCCCAGCATTTT	CAIGTGQPQHF
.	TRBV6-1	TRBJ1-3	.	TGTGCCAGCAGTGAAGACGGACAGCGACTCTCTGGAAACACCATATATTTT	CASSEDGQRLSGNTIYF
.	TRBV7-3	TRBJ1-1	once	TGTGCCAGCAGCTCCCTAGCAGGTGGTGAAGCTTTCTTT	CASSSLAGGEAFF
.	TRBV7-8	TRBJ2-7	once	TGTGCCAGCAGCCGGACAGCTCACCTTTACGAGCAGTACTTC	CASSRTAHLYEQYF
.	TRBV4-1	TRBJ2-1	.	TGCGCCAGCAGCCAAGGTCGCGCTAGCTCCAACTACAATGAGCAGTTCTTC	CASSQGRASSNYNEQFF